One sample yielded the 11 T cell receptor beta chains listed below, sequenced in a study of shared clonotypes between healthy human individuals. Some clones are missing from TCRdb's copy, which holds only in-frame ones; the method was immunoSEQ multiplex PCR. The sample has 950,000 to 1,100,000 clones, 65% to 80% seen once. The sequenced sample was memory CD4+ T cells sorted from blood. Subset reported: CD45RA-negative fraction. All receptors derive from a man in his late teens or twenties in good health.

This chain links TRBV7-9 with TRBJ1-4; D possibly corresponds to TRBD1 (6 bases). V was trimmed by 6 bases and J by 6 bases, leaving 14 bases between them. This CDR3 has 14 residues. Germline-derived CDR1 and CDR2 are SEHNR and FQNEAQ (reference sequence). In DNA form, the CDR3 reads TGTGCCAGCAGTTATGGGGGCCGCGATGAAAAACTGTTTTTT. Amino acid sequence: CASSYGGRDEKLFF.

This clone was counted only a few times. The same CDR3 arises from other DNA sequences in this sample as well. The chain is built from TRBV28 and TRBJ1-6; 8 bases align to TRBD1. V was pared by 2 bases and J by 7 bases, with 1 base of the junction left unmatched. CDR1 is MDHEN, CDR2 SYDVKM, per germline. The CDR3 has 14 residues. The CDR3 sequence: CASSLQGANSPLHF. The DNA for the CDR3 is TGTGCCAGCAGTTTACAGGGGGCGAATTCACCCCTCCACTTT.

The chain combines TRBV5-4 with TRBJ2-2; 7 bases fit TRBD1. V was clipped by 4 bases and J by 4 bases; unmatched bases: 7. This CDR3 spans 15 amino acids. Germline V CDR1 and CDR2: SGHNT, YYREEE (reference sequence). CDR3 sequence: CASSPPGGVTGELFF. The DNA of the CDR3 is TGTGCCAGCAGCCCGCCAGGGGGAGTCACCGGGGAGCTGTTTTTT.

In its sample, this clone was seen once. The V call is TRBV4-1, the J call TRBJ2-7; D tentatively reads TRBD1 or TRBD2 (5 bases each). The germline V gene encodes CDR1 MGHRA and CDR2 YSYEKL. The length of the CDR3 is 14 residues. V lost 4 bases, J lost 1 base, and 11 bases lay in between. The DNA for the CDR3 is TGCGCCAGCAGCCTGGGACGGCTATCCTACGAGCAGTACTTC. This codes for CASSLGRLSYEQYF.

The gene calls are TRBV19 and TRBJ1-3; a weak D match, TRBD1 (6 bases). V shed 7 bases and J shed 0 bases, with 16 bases lying between them. Germline values: CDR1 LNHDA, CDR2 SQIVND (reference sequence). The length of the CDR3 is 16 residues. The CDR3 reads CASTLQGTSSGNTIYF. The CDR3 nucleotides read TGTGCCAGTACCCTGCAGGGGACGAGCTCTGGAAACACCATATATTTT. Complete variable domain (other parts from reference TRBV19 and TRBJ1-3): DGGITQSPKYLFRKEGQNVTLSCEQNLNHDAMYWYRQDPGQGLRLIYYSQIVNDFQKGDIAEGYSVSREKKESFPLTVTSAQKNPTAFYLCASTLQGTSSGNTIYFGEGSWLTVV.

V usage is TRBV6-5 and J usage is TRBJ2-3; D not certain. This CDR3 is 13 amino acids long. Trimming stripped 10 bases from V and 2 bases from J, with 13 bases between. CDR1 and CDR2 (germline): MNHEY, SVGAGI. The CDR3 sequence is CATHGWATDTQYF. CDR3 DNA sequence: TGTGCCACCCACGGTTGGGCCACAGATACGCAGTATTTT.

The chain uses TRBV5-1 and TRBJ2-1; TRBD2 agrees at 13 bases. CDR3 length: 15 residues. Trimming cost V 3 bases and J 5 bases; bases outside gene matches: 2. Looked up from germline, CDR1 is SGHRS and CDR2 is YFSETQ. CDR3 in amino acids: CASSSGTSGDNEQFF. Here the CDR3 DNA reads TGCGCCAGCAGCTCAGGGACTAGCGGGGACAATGAGCAGTTCTTC.

This clone was seen a handful of times. The rearrangement links TRBV10-3 to TRBJ2-1; TRBD2 matches at 14 bases. CDR1 is ENHRY and CDR2 is SYGVKD in the germline V gene. This CDR3 comprises 15 residues. The V segment lost 6 bases and the J segment 5 bases; nucleotides outside the gene matches: 3. In nucleotides, the CDR3 is TGTGCCATCAGGGGACTAGCGGGGGAGAACAATGAGCAGTTCTTC. It translates to CAIRGLAGENNEQFF.

This clone was seen a handful of times. V gene TRBV4-2 combines with J gene TRBJ1-1; D gene uncertain. The germline V gene has CDR1 LGHNA and CDR2 YNFKEQ. V was shortened by 0 bases and J by 5 bases, with 7 bases between the two germline ends. The CDR3 loop spans 13 amino acids. CDR3 sequence (DNA): TGTGCCAGCAGCCAAGACAAAGGTACTGAAGCTTTCTTT. It encodes CASSQDKGTEAFF.

The chain carries TRBV29-1 and TRBJ2-2; D is uncertain. The CDR3 consists of 12 residues. Trimming stripped 5 bases from V and 1 base from J, with 5 bases between. From germline, CDR1 is SQVTM and CDR2 ANQGSEA. DNA of the CDR3: TGCAGCGTTACCAAGAACACCGGGGAGCTGTTTTTT. Its translation: CSVTKNTGELFF.

CDR3 region: CASSPTSGRADGELFF. CDR3 coding DNA: TGTGCCAGCAGCCCGACTAGCGGGAGGGCTGACGGGGAGCTGTTTTTT. J is TRBJ2-2 and V is TRBV5-4; 14 bases are a match to TRBD2. J was trimmed by 7 bases and V by 4 bases; bases with no gene match: 6. CDR3 length: 16 amino acids. Germline V gives CDR1 SGHNT, CDR2 YYREEE (reference sequence). The complete variable domain, with remaining parts taken from reference TRBV5-4 and TRBJ2-2, reads ETGVTQSPTHLIKTRGQQVTLRCSSQSGHNTVSWYQQALGQGPQFIFQYYREEENGRGNFPPRFSGLQFPNYSSELNVNALELDDSALYLCASSPTSGRADGELFFGEGSRLTVL.